This T cell receptor beta chain is from a study of blood T cell repertoires in COVID-19. About the study: Samples of COVID-19 (acute and convalescent) were obtained from the United States, Italy and Spain. T cells, B-cell-depleted T cells, or PBMCs supplied cDNA or gDNA.

The study assigned cohorts using participant-reported clinical history. The table came from immunoSEQ multiplex PCR; TCRdb's copy has only in-frame clones and leaves some out. The table includes roughly 500,000 clones, approximately 90% detected once. V was pared by 1 base and J by 3 bases, with 13 bases between. The V gene's germline CDR1 is SGHRS and CDR2 YFSETQ. This CDR3 comprises 16 residues. The sequenced sample was PBMCs or T cells enriched from blood (not recorded which). V gene TRBV5-1 combines with J gene TRBJ2-2, with D possibly matching TRBD1 (6 bases). The receptor comes from a woman aged 40 to 55 who had recovered from COVID-19. For the CDR3, the DNA is TGCGCCAGCAGCTTGATGGGGGCGCGGGACACCGGGGAGCTGTTTTTT. It is translated as CASSLMGARDTGELFF. The full variable domain, with the rest looked up from reference TRBV5-1 and TRBJ2-2, is KAGVTQTPRYLIKTRGQQVTLSCSPISGHRSVSWYQQTPGQGLQFLFEYFSETQRNKGNFPGRFSGRQFSNSRSEMNVSTLELGDSALYLCASSLMGARDTGELFFGEGSRLTVL.